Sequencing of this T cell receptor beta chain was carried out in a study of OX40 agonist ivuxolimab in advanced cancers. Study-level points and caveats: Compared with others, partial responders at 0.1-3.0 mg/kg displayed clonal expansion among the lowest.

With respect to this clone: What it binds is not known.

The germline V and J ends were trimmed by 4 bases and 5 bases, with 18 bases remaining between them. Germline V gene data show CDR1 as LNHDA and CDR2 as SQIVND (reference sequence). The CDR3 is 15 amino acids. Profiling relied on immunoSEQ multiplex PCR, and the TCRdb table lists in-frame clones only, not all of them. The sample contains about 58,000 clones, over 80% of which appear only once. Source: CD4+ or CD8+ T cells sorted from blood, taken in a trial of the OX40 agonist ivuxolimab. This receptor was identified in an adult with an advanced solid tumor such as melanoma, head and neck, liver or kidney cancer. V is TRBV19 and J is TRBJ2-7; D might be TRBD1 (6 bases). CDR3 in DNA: TGTGCCAGTAGTAGTCCGGGACAAACAACCCACGAGCAGTACTTC. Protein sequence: CASSSPGQTTHEQYF.